A selection of T cell receptor beta chains follows, all from one sample in a study of blood T cells in healthy people across ages. TCRdb independently ran MiXCR on the 5' RACE reads; one entry per CDR3 protein. Found here are roughly 1,100,000 distinct CDR3 sequences, about 23% of them singletons; the top ten hold approximately 0.79%. The data also belong to a second study, concerning T cells of mothers and their children.

The sample consisted of blood. These receptors all stem from a girl aged 2 to 10 in good health. The CDR3 runs from the conserved cysteine through the conserved F or W. D genes are given only for firm matches. Expanded clones are given a class, and other clones once, few, many or no size at all.

D gene	V gene	clone size	J gene	CDR3 DNA	CDR3 protein
NA	TRBV28	few	TRBJ1-1	TGTGCCAGCAGTCCCCTACAACACTCCCACACGGCTGACACTGAAGCTTTCTTT	CASSPLQHSHTADTEAFF
TRBD1	TRBV4-2	NA	TRBJ1-1	TGTGCCAGCAGCCAAGATCTACTCAGGGGGTACACTGAAGCTTTCTTT	CASSQDLLRGYTEAFF
NA	TRBV4-2	few	TRBJ2-5	TGTGCCAGCAGCCAAGATCAGTCACAAAGGAGAGAGACCCAGTACTTC	CASSQDQSQRRETQYF
TRBD2	TRBV5-1	NA	TRBJ2-1	TGCGCCAGCAGATATTCTGCGGGGGGGGCCTACAATGAGCAGTTCTTC	CASRYSAGGAYNEQFF
NA	TRBV11-3	few	TRBJ2-1	TGTGCCAGCAGCTGGTCGGACAGATACAATGAGCAGTTCTTC	CASSWSDRYNEQFF
NA	TRBV12-3/TRBV12-4	few	TRBJ1-6	TGTGCCAGCAGTTTATATCGGACAGCCAGCTCCTATAATTCACCCCTCCACTTT	CASSLYRTASSYNSPLHF
NA	TRBV28	NA	TRBJ2-2	TGTGCCAGCATTGGTAGGGGTCCCGGGGAGCTGTTTTTT	CASIGRGPGELFF
NA	TRBV5-6	NA	TRBJ2-6	TGTGCCAGCACCAAAATCGGGGTATCTGGGGCCAACGTCCTGACTTTC	CASTKIGVSGANVLTF
TRBD1	TRBV27	few	TRBJ2-7	TGTGCCAGCAGTCCCAAGGGGGCGACGGGCGAGCAGTACTTC	CASSPKGATGEQYF
NA	TRBV29-1	few	TRBJ2-1	TGCAGCGTTGTGTTGGGGAGCTCCTACAATGAGCAGTTCTTC	CSVVLGSSYNEQFF
NA	TRBV12-3/TRBV12-4	few	TRBJ1-6	TGTGCCAGCTCCTGGGATAGCTCCTATAATTCACCCCTCCACTTT	CASSWDSSYNSPLHF